This T cell receptor beta chain was identified in a study of metastatic and nonmetastatic thyroid tumors. This CDR3 spans 15 amino acids. Trimming left V 6 bases short and J 6 bases short, with 20 bases between. CDR1 and CDR2 (germline): WSHSY, SAAADI. Using MiXCR, TCRdb reanalyzed the PCR reads. Here the sample spans fewer than 35,000 clones, 21% being singletons. No patient had received any treatment before thyroid surgery. This clone was seen a handful of times. Sequencing input: tumor tissue. The clonotype comes from a male donor with papillary thyroid cancer or a benign thyroid nodule (not recorded which). Some clones in this sample may be carry-over from other donors' samples. The V gene is TRBV10-2, the J gene TRBJ1-2, with D uncertain. In nucleotides, the CDR3 is TGCGCCAGCAGCGAACTCGAATCTATAGTGGATGGCTACACCTTC. Its translation is CASSELESIVDGYTF.